The present TCR beta chain was sequenced within a study of blood T cell repertoires in COVID-19. The length of the CDR3 is 16 residues. Germline V gives CDR1 SGHVS, CDR2 FQNEAQ. Trimming removed 1 base from V and 3 bases from J; junction bases left unmatched: 5. Authors' data handling: From reference gene primer amplification, estimates of nucleated cell counts were derived. Method: immunoSEQ multiplex PCR; TCRdb's copy keeps in-frame clones and lacks some. V and J calls and clone size follow that table, whereas D and trimming were derived from the DNA. The table has just over 150,000 clones, around 80% seen once.

The gene calls are TRBV7-8 and TRBJ1-5, with 8 positions matching TRBD1. This clonotype was obtained from a man in his sixties with acute or convalescent COVID-19. The specimen was peripheral blood. CDR3 bases: TGTGCCAGCAGCTTAGGGAGGACAGGGTACAATCAGCCCCAGCATTTT. Translation: CASSLGRTGYNQPQHF.